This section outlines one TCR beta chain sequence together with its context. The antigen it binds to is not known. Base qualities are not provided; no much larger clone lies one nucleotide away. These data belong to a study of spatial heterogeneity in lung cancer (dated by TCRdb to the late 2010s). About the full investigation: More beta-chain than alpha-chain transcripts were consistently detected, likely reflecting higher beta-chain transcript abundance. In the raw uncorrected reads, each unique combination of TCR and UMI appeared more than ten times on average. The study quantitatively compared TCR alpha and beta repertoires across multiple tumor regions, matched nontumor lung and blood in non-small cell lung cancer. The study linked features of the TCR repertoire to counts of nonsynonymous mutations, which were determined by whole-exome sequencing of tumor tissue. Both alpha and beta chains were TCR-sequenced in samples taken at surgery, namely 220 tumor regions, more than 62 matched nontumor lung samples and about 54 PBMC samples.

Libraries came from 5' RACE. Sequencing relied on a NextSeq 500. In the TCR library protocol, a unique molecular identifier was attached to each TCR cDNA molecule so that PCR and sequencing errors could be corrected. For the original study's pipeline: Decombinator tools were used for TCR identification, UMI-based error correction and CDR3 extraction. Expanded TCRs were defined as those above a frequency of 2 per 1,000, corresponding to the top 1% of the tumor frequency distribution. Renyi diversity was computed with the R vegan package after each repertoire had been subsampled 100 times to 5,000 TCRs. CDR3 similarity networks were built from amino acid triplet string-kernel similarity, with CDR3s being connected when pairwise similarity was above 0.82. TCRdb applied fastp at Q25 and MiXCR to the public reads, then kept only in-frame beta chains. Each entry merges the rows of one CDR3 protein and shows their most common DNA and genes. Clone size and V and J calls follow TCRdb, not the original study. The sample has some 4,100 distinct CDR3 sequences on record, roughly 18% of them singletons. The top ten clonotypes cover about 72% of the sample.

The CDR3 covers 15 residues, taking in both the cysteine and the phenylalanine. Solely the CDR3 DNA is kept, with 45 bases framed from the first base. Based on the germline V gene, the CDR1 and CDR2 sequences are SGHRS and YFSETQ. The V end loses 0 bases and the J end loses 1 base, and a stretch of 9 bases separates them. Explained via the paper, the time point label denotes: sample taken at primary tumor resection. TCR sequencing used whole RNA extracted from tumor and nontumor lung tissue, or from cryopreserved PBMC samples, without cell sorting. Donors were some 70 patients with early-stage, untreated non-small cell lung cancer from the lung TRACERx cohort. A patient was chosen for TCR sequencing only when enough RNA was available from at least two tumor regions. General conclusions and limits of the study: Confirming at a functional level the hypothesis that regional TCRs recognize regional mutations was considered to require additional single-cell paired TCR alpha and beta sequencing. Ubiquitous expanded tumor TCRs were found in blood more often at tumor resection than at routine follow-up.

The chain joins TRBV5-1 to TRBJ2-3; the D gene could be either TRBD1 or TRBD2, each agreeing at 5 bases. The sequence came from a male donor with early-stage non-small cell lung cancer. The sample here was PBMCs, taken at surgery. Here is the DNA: TGCGCCAGCAGCTTGGGGGGGATCGGCACAGATACGCAGTATTTT. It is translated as CASSLGGIGTDTQYF.